These T cell receptor beta chains were read from a single sample in a study of blood T cell repertoires in COVID-19. Here immunoSEQ multiplex PCR was the method, and the copy in TCRdb shows in-frame clones only, minus some. The sample records fewer than 500,000 clones, more than 75% being singletons. The sample comprised PBMCs or T cells enriched from blood (not recorded which). The receptors derive from a woman aged 25 to 45 with acute COVID-19. CDR3s include the opening cysteine and the closing phenylalanine or tryptophan. D genes are given only for firm matches. Clone size, where shown, is once, few, many, or a class for clones that have expanded.

clone_size,j_call,d_call,v_call,cdr3_aa,cdr3_nt
-,TRBJ1-4,-,TRBV18,CASSPNFNEKLFF,TGTGCCAGCTCACCTAACTTTAATGAAAAACTGTTTTTT
-,TRBJ2-5,TRBD2,TRBV6-2/TRBV6-3,CASSPGLAGGLVKTQYF,TGTGCCAGCAGTCCCGGACTAGCGGGGGGGCTGGTAAAGACCCAGTACTTC
-,TRBJ1-1,TRBD1,TRBV7-9,CASSLEAGGGGTEAFF,TGTGCCAGCAGCTTAGAAGCAGGGGGCGGAGGTACTGAAGCTTTCTTT
-,TRBJ2-7,TRBD1,TRBV2,CASRGQGKYGEQYF,TGTGCCAGCAGGGGACAGGGAAAGTACGGCGAGCAGTACTTC
-,TRBJ1-4,-,TRBV30,CAWSQDINEKLFF,TGTGCCTGGAGTCAGGACATTAATGAAAAACTGTTTTTT
-,TRBJ2-1,TRBD2,TRBV4-1,CASSQDTSGMYNEQFF,TGCGCCAGCAGCCAAGATACTAGCGGAATGTACAATGAGCAGTTCTTC
-,TRBJ2-7,-,TRBV7-3,CASSSQQGHEQYF,TGTGCCAGCAGCTCTCAACAGGGCCACGAGCAGTACTTC
-,TRBJ2-5,TRBD2,TRBV24-1,CATSAKRGVQETQYF,TGTGCCACCAGTGCCAAGCGGGGGGTCCAAGAGACCCAGTACTTC
-,TRBJ1-4,-,TRBV2,CASSAQDTMGATNEKLFF,TGTGCCAGCAGTGCCCAGGACACCATGGGTGCAACTAATGAAAAACTGTTTTTT
-,TRBJ1-4,-,TRBV4-1,CASSQEPRRSATNEKLFF,TGCGCCAGCAGCCAAGAACCTCGTCGGAGCGCAACTAATGAAAAACTGTTTTTT
-,TRBJ1-1,-,TRBV7-2,CASSLEMGPGMNTEAFF,TGTGCCAGCAGCTTAGAAATGGGGCCAGGGATGAACACTGAAGCTTTCTTT
-,TRBJ1-4,TRBD1,TRBV2,CASSEIWDSQRGEKLFF,TGTGCCAGCAGTGAAATATGGGACAGCCAACGGGGTGAAAAACTGTTTTTT
-,TRBJ2-3,-,TRBV4-2,CASSQEATGGTDTQYF,TGTGCCAGCAGCCAAGAGGCGACGGGGGGCACAGATACGCAGTATTTT
once,TRBJ1-4,TRBD1,TRBV6-5,CASGGTVNEKLFF,TGTGCCAGCGGGGGGACAGTTAATGAAAAACTGTTTTTT
-,TRBJ2-7,TRBD1,TRBV7-2,CASSPEDREYAEQYF,TGTGCCAGCAGCCCGGAGGACAGGGAGTATGCAGAGCAGTACTTC
-,TRBJ1-2,-,TRBV30,CAWSTGNYGYTF,TGTGCCTGGAGTACAGGGAACTATGGCTACACCTTC
-,TRBJ2-2,TRBD1,TRBV6-4,CASSWTGETGELFF,TGTGCCAGCAGTTGGACAGGGGAGACCGGGGAGCTGTTTTTT
-,TRBJ2-7,-,TRBV25-1,CASSETTQGEQYF,TGTGCCAGCAGTGAGACTACCCAAGGGGAGCAGTACTTC
-,TRBJ1-1,-,TRBV6-1,CASSESRVGRPNTEAFF,TGTGCCAGCAGTGAATCTCGTGTGGGGCGGCCGAACACTGAAGCTTTCTTT
-,TRBJ2-1,TRBD2,TRBV3-1/TRBV3-2,CASSQVVATSGGNEQFF,TGTGCCAGCAGCCAAGTAGTGGCGACTAGCGGGGGGAATGAGCAGTTCTTC
-,TRBJ2-7,TRBD2,TRBV19,CASSIWSGGRDEQYF,TGTGCCAGTAGTATCTGGAGCGGGGGGCGCGACGAGCAGTACTTC
-,TRBJ2-7,TRBD1,TRBV18,CASSRDRASSYEQYF,TGTGCCAGCTCCCGCGACAGGGCCAGCTCCTACGAGCAGTACTTC
-,TRBJ1-4,TRBD1,TRBV4-3,CASSQQGARYEKLFF,TGCGCCAGCAGCCAACAGGGGGCTAGGTATGAAAAACTGTTTTTT
-,TRBJ1-2,TRBD1,TRBV30,CAHQGAAGYTF,TGTGCCCACCAGGGGGCGGCTGGCTACACCTTC
-,TRBJ1-2,TRBD1,TRBV2,CASREGGNYGYTF,TGTGCCAGCAGAGAAGGGGGCAACTATGGCTACACCTTC
-,TRBJ2-4,-,TRBV27,CASSTAALLGNIQYF,TGTGCCAGCAGTACGGCGGCCCTCCTAGGAAACATTCAGTACTTC
-,TRBJ2-1,-,TRBV30,CAWSVGQYNEQFF,TGTGCCTGGAGTGTCGGACAGTACAATGAGCAGTTCTTC
-,TRBJ1-1,-,TRBV19,CASRGGLMNTEAFF,TGTGCCAGTAGGGGGGGGCTAATGAACACTGAAGCTTTCTTT
-,TRBJ2-7,TRBD2,TRBV5-1,CASSYTSGGAVEQYF,TGCGCCAGCAGCTATACTAGCGGGGGGGCTGTCGAGCAGTACTTC
-,TRBJ1-4,TRBD1,TRBV5-6,CASSLVIGQGAGKLFF,TGTGCCAGCAGCTTGGTGATTGGACAGGGGGCCGGAAAACTGTTTTTT
-,TRBJ2-1,TRBD2,TRBV2,CASSRGGTSGGVRYNEQFF,TGTGCCAGCAGTCGTGGAGGGACTAGCGGGGGGGTTCGCTACAATGAGCAGTTCTTC
-,TRBJ1-5,-,TRBV6-1,CASSERGTAQHF,TGTGCCAGCAGTGAAAGGGGGACCGCCCAGCATTTT
once,TRBJ2-1,TRBD2,TRBV19,CASSGGIVNEQFF,TGTGCCAGTAGCGGGGGGATAGTCAATGAGCAGTTCTTC
once,TRBJ1-6,-,TRBV12-3/TRBV12-4,CASSLERGDRLHF,TGTGCCAGCAGTTTGGAGCGGGGAGACAGGCTCCACTTT
-,TRBJ2-3,-,TRBV7-3,CASSQNTPGTQYF,TGTGCCAGCAGCCAAAACACGCCGGGTACGCAGTATTTT
few,TRBJ1-6,-,TRBV12-5,CASGLVGGFASPLHF,TGTGCTAGTGGTTTGGTTGGGGGGTTTGCATCACCCCTCCACTTT
-,TRBJ1-1,-,TRBV4-1,CASSHLPPAEAFF,TGCGCCAGCAGCCACCTGCCCCCAGCTGAAGCTTTCTTT
-,TRBJ1-2,TRBD1,TRBV29-1,CSVAGQGDYGYTF,TGCAGCGTTGCGGGACAGGGGGACTATGGCTACACCTTC
-,TRBJ1-1,-,TRBV18,CASSPLIRGNTEAFF,TGTGCCAGCTCACCATTGATCAGGGGGAACACTGAAGCTTTCTTT
-,TRBJ2-1,-,TRBV9,CASSVDLPGQVYNEQFF,TGTGCCAGCAGCGTTGATTTACCGGGACAAGTCTACAATGAGCAGTTCTTC
-,TRBJ1-4,-,TRBV7-8,CASSLGEGVAFQLFF,TGTGCCAGCAGCTTAGGGGAAGGGGTCGCCTTTCAACTGTTTTTT
-,TRBJ1-2,-,TRBV29-1,CSVETGHTSNYGYTF,TGCAGCGTTGAGACAGGCCATACATCTAACTATGGCTACACCTTC
-,TRBJ2-2,-,TRBV30,CAWENRVATGELFF,TGTGCCTGGGAAAACAGGGTGGCCACCGGGGAGCTGTTTTTT
once,TRBJ1-1,TRBD1,TRBV29-1,CSVVPSGGLEAFF,TGCAGCGTTGTCCCGTCAGGGGGCCTGGAAGCTTTCTTT
-,TRBJ2-2,-,TRBV5-8,CASSQTRHEGAGELFF,TGTGCCAGCAGCCAAACGCGACATGAGGGGGCCGGGGAGCTGTTTTTT
-,TRBJ2-7,TRBD2,TRBV6-5,CASSSIASGGPYEQYF,TGTGCCAGCAGTTCGATTGCTAGCGGGGGGCCTTACGAGCAGTACTTC
few,TRBJ1-2,-,TRBV7-9,CASSNRNYGYTF,TGTGCCAGCAGCAACAGGAACTATGGCTACACCTTC
once,TRBJ2-3,-,TRBV30,CAWSSFSGGPQYF,TGTGCCTGGAGTTCTTTTAGCGGAGGACCGCAGTATTTT
-,TRBJ2-3,TRBD1,TRBV5-1,CASSLGQGADTQYF,TGCGCCAGCAGCTTGGGCCAGGGGGCAGATACGCAGTATTTT
-,TRBJ2-5,TRBD2,TRBV6-4,CASSDSEGGRRTQYF,TGTGCCAGCAGTGACTCAGAGGGAGGGAGAAGGACCCAGTACTTC